One and the same sample provided the 29 T cell receptor beta chains below, sequenced in a study of blood T cells in healthy people across ages. The use of a sample-barcoded 5' primer and a J-beta primer mix characterized a second PCR of roughly 7 to 12 cycles. MiXCR, applied by TCRdb to the 5' RACE reads, yields one record per CDR3 protein. The sample has 790,000 or so distinct CDR3 sequences; just over 55% are singletons. The specimen sequenced was blood. These receptors came from a middle-aged man in good health.

This chain uses TRBV9 with TRBJ2-1, with 7 bases matching TRBD1. Trimming cost V 2 bases and J 5 bases; bases outside gene matches: 4. The CDR3 consists of 14 residues. The germline V gene has CDR1 SGDLS and CDR2 YYNGEE. DNA for the CDR3: TGTGCCAGCAGCGTGAGGGGGCAGGACAATGAGCAGTTCTTC. Its translation is CASSVRGQDNEQFF.

The chain combines TRBV28 with TRBJ2-3; D remains ambiguous. Germline V lookup: CDR1 MDHEN, CDR2 SYDVKM. V was cut by 8 bases and J by 2 bases, with 8 bases left in between. This CDR3 has 12 residues. The CDR3 DNA reads as TGTGCCAGCGTTGACCACACAGATACGCAGTATTTT. This encodes CASVDHTDTQYF. Based on the CDR3 plus reference TRBV28 and TRBJ2-3, the full variable domain is DVKVTQSSRYLVKRTGEKVFLECVQDMDHENMFWYRQDPGLGLRLIYFSYDVKMKEKGDIPEGYSVSREKKERFSLILESASTNQTSMYLCASVDHTDTQYFGPGTRLTVL.

The chain is built from TRBV27 and TRBJ2-5; 8 bases align to TRBD1. In germline, CDR1 is MNHEY, CDR2 SMNVEV (reference sequence). Trimming took 6 bases from V and 2 from J; bases not matched to a gene: 8. This CDR3 has 15 residues. The CDR3 DNA reads as TGTGCCAGCAGACCACTGACAGGGGTTCAAGAGACCCAGTACTTC. It is translated as CASRPLTGVQETQYF.

CDR3 in amino acids: CASSLQSGTGSNIQYF. The CDR3, as DNA: TGTGCCAGCAGCTTACAGTCCGGGACAGGATCAAACATTCAGTACTTC. V and J are TRBV7-8 and TRBJ2-5; 8 bases align to TRBD1. The DNA end is a closer match to TRBJ2-4, so the J assignment may be wrong. CDR3 length: 16 amino acids. Germline CDR1 SGHVS, CDR2 FQNEAQ.

The rearrangement links TRBV4-2 to TRBJ1-2; tentatively, D is TRBD1 (5 bases). Trimming stripped 0 bases from V and 4 bases from J, with 9 bases between. The CDR3 loop spans 14 amino acids. Germline V CDR1 and CDR2: LGHNA, YNFKEQ. The DNA of the CDR3 is TGTGCCAGCAGCCAAGATGTGACAGTCTATGGCTACACCTTC. Its protein product is CASSQDVTVYGYTF.

The rearrangement links TRBV6-6 to TRBJ2-5, with D perhaps TRBD1 (6 bases). The CDR3 extends over 14 amino acids. CDR1 and CDR2 (germline): MNHNY, SVGAGI (reference sequence). Trimming took off 4 bases at V and 5 bases at J, with 14 bases between the two ends. CDR3 sequence reads: CASSSFRGPETQYF. As DNA, the CDR3 is TGTGCCAGCAGTTCGTTCAGGGGTCCGGAGACCCAGTACTTC.

The rearrangement uses TRBV20-1 and TRBJ2-7, with TRBD1 identical over 9 bases. Germline V gene sequence: CDR1 DFQATT, CDR2 SNEGSKA (reference sequence). The trim removed 8 bases at V and 6 bases at J, leaving 17 bases unmatched. CDR3 length equals 15 residues. CDR3 DNA sequence: TGCAGTACCTATCCCAGGGACAGGGTCTCTCGCGAGCAGTACTTC. Protein: CSTYPRDRVSREQYF.

This chain uses TRBV27 with TRBJ2-7; D uncertain. CDR1 is MNHEY, CDR2 SMNVEV, per germline (reference sequence). The CDR3 covers 16 residues. With 3 bases removed from V and 2 bases from J, the gap between germline ends came to 17 bases. Written as DNA, the CDR3 is TGTGCCAGCAGTTTTTCCATGGGTAGGGCTACCTACGAGCAGTACTTC. It specifies CASSFSMGRATYEQYF.

V is TRBV7-9 and J is TRBJ1-2; D uncertain. This CDR3 comprises 12 residues. The germline CDR1 and CDR2 sequences are SEHNR and FQNEAQ (reference sequence). V lost 4 bases to trimming and J lost 6 bases, with 9 bases between them. The CDR3 coding sequence is TGTGCCAGCAGCTCGCTAATCGATGGCTACACCTTC. Encoded protein: CASSSLIDGYTF.

This clonotype was seen a handful of times. The chain carries TRBV6-2 or TRBV6-3 and TRBJ1-6; no clear D. The CDR3 covers 18 residues. Germline CDR1 is MNHEY and CDR2 is SVGEGT. Trimming took off 0 bases at V and 0 bases at J, with 12 bases between the two ends. CDR3 amino acids: CASSYSTPVFSYNSPLHF. The DNA for the CDR3 is TGTGCCAGCAGTTACTCGACTCCGGTTTTCTCCTATAATTCACCCCTCCACTTT.

The V call is TRBV12-3 or TRBV12-4, the J call TRBJ1-2; 8 bases match TRBD1. The CDR3 length is 18 residues. J was trimmed by 4 bases and V by 2 bases; bases with no gene match: 15. The CDR3 loop is CASSLFRTGPGRGYGYTF. CDR3 sequence (DNA): TGTGCCAGCAGTTTATTTCGGACAGGGCCCGGGAGGGGCTATGGCTACACCTTC.

V and J are TRBV29-1 and TRBJ2-7; 8 bases agree with TRBD2. Germline-derived CDR1 and CDR2 are SQVTM and ANQGSEA. The CDR3 covers 14 residues. Trimming cost V 4 bases and J 4 bases; bases outside gene matches: 9. The CDR3 spells CSVVGSSGIYEQYF. In DNA form, the CDR3 reads TGCAGCGTTGTGGGGAGTAGCGGGATTTACGAGCAGTACTTC.

The genes are TRBV4-1 and TRBJ2-7; possible D gene TRBD2, 6 bases. The V and J ends lost 4 bases and 2 bases respectively, with 15 bases between them. The CDR3 is 15 residues long. The germline V gene encodes CDR1 MGHRA and CDR2 YSYEKL. In DNA, the CDR3 is TGCGCCAGCAGCCCGACGCGGGGCCTACCCTACGAGCAGTACTTC. It is translated as CASSPTRGLPYEQYF.

The CDR3 here is CASSPDRIQETQYF. CDR3 bases: TGTGCCAGCAGTCCTGACAGGATCCAAGAGACCCAGTACTTC. V and J are TRBV2 and TRBJ2-5; TRBD1 is a possible D gene (6 bases). The CDR3 is 14 residues long. CDR1 is SNHLY, CDR2 FYNNEI, per germline. Trimming took 5 bases from V and 1 from J, leaving 11 bases between them.

The rearrangement uses TRBV3-1 and TRBJ2-7; the D gene is possibly TRBD1 (6 bases). The CDR3 sequence is 14 residues long. CDR1 LGHDT and CDR2 YNNKEL come from the germline V gene (reference sequence). The V and J ends lost 4 bases and 0 bases respectively, with 10 bases between them. CDR3 protein: CASSRRQASYEQYF. The CDR3 DNA is TGTGCCAGCAGCCGCCGACAGGCCTCCTACGAGCAGTACTTC.

As concerns this clonotype: Sequence at one end of the junction differs from germline and may be a read error. The chain recombines TRBV27 with TRBJ2-3, with 15 bases that match TRBD2. The CDR3 sequence is 14 residues long. CDR1 and CDR2 from the germline V gene are MNHEY and SMNVEV (reference sequence). For the CDR3, the DNA is TGTGCCAGCGGACTAGCGGGGGGGGCAGATACACAGTATTTT. This sequence encodes CASGLAGGADTQYF.

The V and J genes are TRBV20-1 and TRBJ2-3; D is undetermined. CDR1 is DFQATT, CDR2 SNEGSKA, per germline (reference sequence). V gave up 6 bases and J gave up 0 bases, with 16 bases separating them. The CDR3 runs to 15 residues. CDR3 protein: CSAINVWVSTDTQYF. The CDR3 DNA is TGCAGTGCCATTAATGTCTGGGTTAGCACAGATACGCAGTATTTT.

This chain joins TRBV4-1 and TRBJ2-5; tentative D call: TRBD2 (5 bases). Between the trimmed V and J ends, which lost 1 base and 5 bases, there was a span of 14 bases. This CDR3 spans 15 amino acids. Germline assignment: CDR1 MGHRA and CDR2 YSYEKL. As DNA, the CDR3 is TGCGCCAGCAGCCAAGTCCTTCTAGCCGGGGAGACCCAGTACTTC. As protein: CASSQVLLAGETQYF.

The chain links TRBV3-1 to TRBJ2-1; 11 bases map to TRBD1. Germline CDR1 reads LGHDT; CDR2 reads YNNKEL (reference sequence). The trim removed 6 bases at V and 15 bases at J, leaving 13 bases unmatched. CDR3 length: 14 amino acids. CDR3 DNA sequence: TGTGCCAGCAGTCGAGAGGGGACAGGGGGAACATGGTTCTTC. This codes for CASSREGTGGTWFF.

The chain links TRBV11-3 to TRBJ2-5; D is unresolved. The CDR3 length is 16 residues. V shed 5 bases and J shed 1 base, with 17 bases lying between them. Germline CDR1 is SGHNT and CDR2 is YENEEA. Here the CDR3 reads CASSPTTLRVQETQYF. As DNA, the CDR3 is TGTGCCAGCAGCCCTACCACTCTGAGAGTCCAAGAGACCCAGTACTTC.

The chain carries TRBV28 and TRBJ2-7; D might be TRBD1 (6 bases). Germline CDR1 and CDR2: MDHEN and SYDVKM. The V end was cut by 6 bases, the J end by 3 bases, with 18 bases between. The CDR3 has 15 residues. CDR3 nucleotide sequence: TGTGCCAGCAGCCCCTGGGGGCTAACCGTCTACGAGCAGTACTTC. Translation gives CASSPWGLTVYEQYF. The full variable domain, with the rest looked up from reference TRBV28 and TRBJ2-7, is DVKVTQSSRYLVKRTGEKVFLECVQDMDHENMFWYRQDPGLGLRLIYFSYDVKMKEKGDIPEGYSVSREKKERFSLILESASTNQTSMYLCASSPWGLTVYEQYFGPGTRLTVT.

The V and J genes are TRBV20-1 and TRBJ2-7, with 10 bases that match TRBD2. Germline V CDR1 and CDR2: DFQATT, SNEGSKA (reference sequence). Unmatched junction bases numbered 6, after V lost 4 bases and J lost 3 bases. The CDR3 loop spans 14 amino acids. CDR3 amino acids: CSAISLAGVYEQYF. The CDR3 DNA sequence: TGCAGTGCTATAAGTCTAGCGGGAGTCTACGAGCAGTACTTC.

This clonotype was found a few times. The rearrangement joins TRBV7-9 to TRBJ1-2; D might be TRBD1 (5 bases). From germline, CDR1 is SEHNR and CDR2 FQNEAQ (reference sequence). This CDR3 comprises 15 residues. Trimming removed 5 bases from V and 5 bases from J, with 18 bases in between. CDR3 sequence: CASSHRPTEPYGYTF. Written as DNA, the CDR3 is TGTGCCAGCAGCCACAGGCCGACAGAGCCATATGGCTACACCTTC. The full variable domain, its missing parts supplied by reference TRBV7-9 and TRBJ1-2, is DTGVSQNPRHKITKRGQNVTFRCDPISEHNRLYWYRQTLGQGPEFLTYFQNEAQLEKSRLLSDRFSAERPKGSFSTLEIQRTEQGDSAMYLCASSHRPTEPYGYTFGSGTRLTVV.

The V and J genes are TRBV29-1 and TRBJ2-6, with D unclear. CDR1 is SQVTM, CDR2 ANQGSEA, per germline. The CDR3 length is 13 residues. V lost 5 bases to trimming and J lost 1 base, with 6 bases between them. The CDR3 reads CSVWGSGANVLTF. The CDR3 DNA reads TGCAGCGTTTGGGGTTCTGGGGCCAACGTCCTGACTTTC.

The chain uses TRBV15 and TRBJ2-1; D unresolved. This CDR3 region has 14 residues. V was shortened by 4 bases and J by 1 base, with 8 bases between the two germline ends. The germline gives CDR1 LNHNV, CDR2 YYDKDF (reference sequence). In DNA, the CDR3 is TGTGCCACCAGCAAGGACCCTTCCTACAATGAGCAGTTCTTC. This sequence encodes CATSKDPSYNEQFF.

The chain employs TRBV29-1 and TRBJ1-1; D is ambiguous. V gave up 6 bases and J gave up 6 bases, with 14 bases separating them. The CDR3 length is 12 residues. Germline CDR1 and CDR2: SQVTM and ANQGSEA. The CDR3 here is CSVALGLPEAFF. In DNA form, the CDR3 reads TGCAGCGTCGCACTAGGGTTACCTGAAGCTTTCTTT. Combining the CDR3 with reference TRBV29-1 and TRBJ1-1 gives the whole variable domain SAVISQKPSRDICQRGTSLTIQCQVDSQVTMMFWYRQQPGQSLTLIATANQGSEATYESGFVIDKFPISRPNLTFSTLTVSNMSPEDSSIYLCSVALGLPEAFFGQGTRLTVV.

This clonotype has more than one count but fewer than ten. The J gene is TRBJ1-5, the V gene TRBV20-1; 11 positions match TRBD1. The V segment lost 5 bases and the J segment 0 bases; nucleotides outside the gene matches: 6. Per the germline V gene, CDR1 is DFQATT and CDR2 is SNEGSKA (reference sequence). The CDR3 runs 16 residues. For the CDR3, the DNA is TGCAGTGCTCTAGGACAGGGGGCTCGTAGCAATCAGCCCCAGCATTTT. Translated, it gives CSALGQGARSNQPQHF.

This clonotype was counted a few times. The chain is built from TRBV20-1 and TRBJ2-3; D might be TRBD2 (5 bases). V was trimmed by 0 bases and J by 0 bases, leaving 10 bases between them. The CDR3 extends over 15 amino acids. Germline V gene lookup returns CDR1 DFQATT and CDR2 SNEGSKA (reference sequence). The CDR3 loop is CSARDPTISTDTQYF. The CDR3 DNA is TGCAGTGCTAGAGACCCGACTATCAGCACAGATACGCAGTATTTT.

The gene calls are TRBV7-2 and TRBJ2-7, with D unclear. The CDR3 is 14 amino acids. The V end was cut by 8 bases, the J end by 3 bases, with 17 bases between. CDR1 is SGHTA, CDR2 FQGNSA, per germline. The CDR3 loop reads CASGLRFSSYEQYF. The CDR3 nucleotides read TGTGCCAGCGGCCTGAGGTTCTCTAGCTACGAGCAGTACTTC.